This is a list of T cell receptor beta chains from one sample in a study of blood T cell repertoires in COVID-19. TCRdb's table, derived via immunoSEQ multiplex PCR, lists solely in-frame clones and lacks some. Of around 140,000 clones in the sample, around 87% were seen once. The sequenced sample consisted of PBMCs or T cells enriched from blood (not recorded which). The receptors here all came from a man in his 60s who had recovered from COVID-19. The conserved cysteine and the conserved F or W are not part of the CDR3 here. A D gene is named only where the DNA matches it firmly.

TRBV27	TRBD1	TRBJ1-2	ASSFVGTGFDGYT
TRBV28	TRBD1	TRBJ1-5	ASSFIGTGNQPQH
TRBV7-5	.	TRBJ1-6	ARSIGTPGNSPLH
TRBV29-1	.	TRBJ2-1	SVSVEGTEQF
TRBV18	.	TRBJ2-1	ASRTDLNGEQF
TRBV24-1	.	TRBJ2-3	ATSDPEANTQY
TRBV6-5	TRBD2	TRBJ2-3	ASSYLAGSSDTQY
TRBV19	.	TRBJ1-6	ASSIGTQDSPLH
TRBV3-1/TRBV3-2	.	TRBJ1-1	ASSQAWDTTEAF
TRBV28	.	TRBJ2-2	ASSQMVHLDTGELF
TRBV27	TRBD2	TRBJ2-5	ASSLYGGLAAQETQY
TRBV6-5	TRBD1	TRBJ2-1	ASSYLGGKAYNEQF
TRBV28	.	TRBJ1-2	ASTQRRNYGYT
TRBV21-1	.	TRBJ2-1	ASSKAVKGGSFPEQF
TRBV5-1	TRBD1	TRBJ1-6	ASSPTGDDSPLH
TRBV2	TRBD1	TRBJ1-4	ASSGQGFEKLF
TRBV2	.	TRBJ2-7	ASGPGQLTYEQY
TRBV19	.	TRBJ1-2	ASSPPSGRGGYGYT